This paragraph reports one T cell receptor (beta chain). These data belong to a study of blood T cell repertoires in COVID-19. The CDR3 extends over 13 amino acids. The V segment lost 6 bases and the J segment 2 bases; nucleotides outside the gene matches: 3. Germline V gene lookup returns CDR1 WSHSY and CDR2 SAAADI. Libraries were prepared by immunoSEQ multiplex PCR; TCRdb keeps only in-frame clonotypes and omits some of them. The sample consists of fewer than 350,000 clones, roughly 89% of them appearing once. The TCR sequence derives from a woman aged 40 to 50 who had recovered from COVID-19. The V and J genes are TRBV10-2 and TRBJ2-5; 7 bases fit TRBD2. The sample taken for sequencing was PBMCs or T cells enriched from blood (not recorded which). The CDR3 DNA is TGCGCCAGCAGATCTAGCGGACAAGAGACCCAGTACTTC. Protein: CASRSSGQETQYF.